Given below is one T cell receptor beta chain in context. These data come from a study of blood T cell repertoires in COVID-19. This CDR3 contains 18 residues. Libraries were prepared by immunoSEQ multiplex PCR; TCRdb keeps only in-frame clonotypes and omits some of them. The table lists about 220,000 clones, roughly 90% of them singletons. The source material was PBMCs or T cells enriched from blood (not recorded which). The TCR was taken from a woman under 40 who had recovered from COVID-19. The gene calls are TRBV1 and TRBJ2-7; no check of the table's D call, TRBD1, against the DNA was made. TRBV1 is marked as a pseudogene. CDR3 loop: CTSSQDLLEGQFLYEQYF. The DNA for the CDR3 is TGCACCAGCAGCCAAGATCTTCTGGAAGGACAGTTTCTCTACGAGCAGTACTTC.